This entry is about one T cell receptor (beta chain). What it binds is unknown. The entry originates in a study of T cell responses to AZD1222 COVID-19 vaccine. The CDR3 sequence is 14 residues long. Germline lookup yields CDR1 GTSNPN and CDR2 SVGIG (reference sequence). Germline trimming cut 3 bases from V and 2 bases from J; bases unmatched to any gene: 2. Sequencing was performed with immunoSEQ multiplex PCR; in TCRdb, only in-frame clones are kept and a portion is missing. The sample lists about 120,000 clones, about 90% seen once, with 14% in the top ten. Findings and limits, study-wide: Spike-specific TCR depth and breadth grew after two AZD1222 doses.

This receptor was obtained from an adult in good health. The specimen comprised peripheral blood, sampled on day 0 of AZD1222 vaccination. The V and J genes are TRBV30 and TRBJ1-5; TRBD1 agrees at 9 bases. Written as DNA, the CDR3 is TGTGCCTGGAGGGACAGGGGACGCAATCAGCCCCAGCATTTT. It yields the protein CAWRDRGRNQPQHF.